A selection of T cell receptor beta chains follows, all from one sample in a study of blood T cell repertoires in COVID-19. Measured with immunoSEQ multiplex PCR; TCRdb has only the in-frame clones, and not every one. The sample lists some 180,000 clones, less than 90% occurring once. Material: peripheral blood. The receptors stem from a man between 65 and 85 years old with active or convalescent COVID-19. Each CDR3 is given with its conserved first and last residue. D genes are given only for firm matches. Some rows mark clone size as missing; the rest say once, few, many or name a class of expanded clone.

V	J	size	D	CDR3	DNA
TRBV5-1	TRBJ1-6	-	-	CASSPNQYSYNSPLHF	TGCGCCAGCAGCCCAAATCAGTATTCCTATAATTCACCCCTCCACTTT
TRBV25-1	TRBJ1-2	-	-	CASGGEGFAGYTF	TGTGCCAGCGGCGGGGAGGGGTTTGCGGGCTACACCTTC
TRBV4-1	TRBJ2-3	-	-	CASSKTGLTDTQYF	TGCGCCAGCAGCAAGACAGGTTTGACGGATACGCAGTATTTT
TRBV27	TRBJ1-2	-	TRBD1	CASSFTGGYGYTF	TGTGCCAGCAGTTTCACAGGGGGCTATGGCTACACCTTC
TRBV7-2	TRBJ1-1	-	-	CASTHSMGTEAFF	TGTGCCAGCACCCACAGCATGGGCACTGAAGCTTTCTTT
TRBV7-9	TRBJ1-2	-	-	CASTNSGVNYGYTF	TGTGCCAGCACCAACTCGGGGGTTAACTATGGCTACACCTTC
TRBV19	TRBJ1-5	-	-	CASAPQQGSHQPQHF	TGTGCCAGCGCACCGCAACAGGGCAGCCATCAGCCCCAGCATTTT
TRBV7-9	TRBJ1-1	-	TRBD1	CASSPDPGQGSTEAFF	TGTGCCAGCAGCCCTGACCCGGGACAGGGATCCACTGAAGCTTTCTTT
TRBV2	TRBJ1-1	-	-	CASSVRLLMNTEAFF	TGTGCCAGCAGTGTCAGGCTTCTCATGAACACTGAAGCTTTCTTT
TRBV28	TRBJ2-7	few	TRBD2	CASSLGLPSGRISYEQYF	TGTGCCAGCAGTTTAGGACTTCCTAGCGGGAGGATCTCCTACGAGCAGTACTTC
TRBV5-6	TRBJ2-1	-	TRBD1	CASSLAAGQGLNNEQFF	TGTGCCAGCAGCTTGGCCGCGGGACAGGGGTTGAACAATGAGCAGTTCTTC
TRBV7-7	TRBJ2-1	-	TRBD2	CASSSNLLAGDNEQFF	TGTGCCAGCAGCTCGAACTTACTAGCGGGGGACAATGAGCAGTTCTTC
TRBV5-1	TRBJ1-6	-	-	CASSLFNSRSYNSPLHF	TGCGCCAGCAGCTTGTTTAACAGCCGCTCCTATAATTCACCCCTCCACTTT
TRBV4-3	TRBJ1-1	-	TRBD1	CASSPSSLDRGATEAFF	TGCGCCAGCAGCCCCTCTAGCCTGGACAGGGGAGCGACTGAAGCTTTCTTT
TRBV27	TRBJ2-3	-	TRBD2	CASSLLAGTSTDTQYF	TGTGCCAGCAGTTTACTAGCGGGGACGAGCACAGATACGCAGTATTTT
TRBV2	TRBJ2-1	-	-	CASSEAAGFGTYNEQFF	TGTGCCAGCAGTGAAGCGGCGGGATTCGGGACCTACAATGAGCAGTTCTTC
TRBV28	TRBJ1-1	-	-	CASIQSNTEAFF	TGTGCCAGCATACAGTCGAACACTGAAGCTTTCTTT
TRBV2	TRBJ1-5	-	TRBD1	CASSGDRGYQPQHF	TGTGCCAGCAGTGGGGACAGGGGGTATCAGCCCCAGCATTTT
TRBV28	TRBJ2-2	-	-	CASKRQMNTGELFF	TGTGCCAGCAAGCGACAGATGAACACCGGGGAGCTGTTTTTT
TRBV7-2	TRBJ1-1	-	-	CASSPPWGGGTEAFF	TGTGCCAGCAGCCCACCCTGGGGGGGAGGCACTGAAGCTTTCTTT
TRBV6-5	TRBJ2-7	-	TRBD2	CASESGTDSYEQYF	TGTGCCAGCGAAAGCGGGACGGATTCCTACGAGCAGTACTTC
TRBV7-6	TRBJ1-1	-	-	CASSLGGPMNTEAFF	TGTGCCAGCAGCTTAGGGGGCCCCATGAACACTGAAGCTTTCTTT
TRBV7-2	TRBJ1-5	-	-	CASSRTSYSNQPQHF	TGTGCCAGCAGCCGGACAAGCTATAGCAATCAGCCCCAGCATTTT
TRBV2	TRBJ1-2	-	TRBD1	CASSEDRYGYTF	TGTGCCAGCAGTGAGGACAGGTATGGCTACACCTTC
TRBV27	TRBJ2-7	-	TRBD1	CASSTSGTGNYEQYF	TGTGCCAGCAGCACATCAGGGACAGGGAACTACGAGCAGTACTTC
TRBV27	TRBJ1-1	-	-	CASSLKPMNTEAFF	TGTGCCAGCAGTTTAAAACCTATGAACACTGAAGCTTTCTTT
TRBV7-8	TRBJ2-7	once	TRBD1	CASSSPGGGTGGIYEQYF	TGTGCCAGCAGCTCCCCTGGGGGGGGGACAGGGGGCATTTACGAGCAGTACTTC
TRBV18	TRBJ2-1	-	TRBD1	CASSPSTGVGEQFF	TGTGCCAGCTCACCCTCGACAGGGGTTGGTGAGCAGTTCTTC
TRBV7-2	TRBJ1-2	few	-	CASSLASRGLYGYTF	TGTGCCAGCAGCTTAGCGAGCCGGGGTCTATACGGCTACACCTTC
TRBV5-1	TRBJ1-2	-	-	CASSLEPGGQNYGYTF	TGCGCCAGCAGCTTGGAGCCGGGGGGACAAAACTATGGCTACACCTTC
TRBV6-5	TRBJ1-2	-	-	CASRAGGYGYGYTF	TGTGCCAGCAGAGCGGGCGGGTACGGCTATGGCTACACCTTC
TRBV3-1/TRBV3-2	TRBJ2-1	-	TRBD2	CASSQDGLAGGSSYNEQFF	TGTGCCAGCAGCCAAGATGGCCTAGCGGGGGGGAGCTCCTACAATGAGCAGTTCTTC
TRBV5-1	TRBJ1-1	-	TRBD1	CASSFTGADTEAFF	TGCGCCAGCAGCTTCACAGGGGCGGACACTGAAGCTTTCTTT
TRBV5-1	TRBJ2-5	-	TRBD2	CASSPPGGAQYF	TGCGCCAGCAGCCCCCCGGGGGGGGCCCAGTACTTC
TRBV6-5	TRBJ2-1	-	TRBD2	CASSYSSSGDNEQFF	TGTGCCAGCAGTTACTCGTCTAGCGGGGATAATGAGCAGTTCTTC
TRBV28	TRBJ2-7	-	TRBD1	CASRRDSGSYEQYF	TGTGCCAGCAGAAGGGACAGCGGCTCCTACGAGCAGTACTTC
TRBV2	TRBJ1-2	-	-	CASSGEAYGYTF	TGTGCCAGCAGTGGGGAGGCCTATGGCTACACCTTC
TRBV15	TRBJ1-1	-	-	CATSRPAGTDEAFF	TGTGCCACCAGCAGACCGGCGGGGACGGATGAAGCTTTCTTT
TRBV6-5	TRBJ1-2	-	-	CASRGLGGGHGYTF	TGTGCCAGCAGGGGCTTGGGAGGGGGACATGGCTACACCTTC
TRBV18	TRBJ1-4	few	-	CASSPTVDYNEKLFF	TGTGCCAGCTCACCGACAGTGGATTATAATGAAAAACTGTTTTTT